The 27 T cell receptor beta chains below all came from one sample that was sequenced in a study of cytomegalovirus exposure and HLA in healthy donors. This PCR relied on a set of 60 Vbeta primers and 13 Jbeta primers. The method was immunoSEQ multiplex PCR; TCRdb's version includes in-frame clones alone and lacks a portion of them. The sample shows over 95,000 clones, 74% of them seen only once. Sequencing was done on a sample of PBMCs. These receptors originate from a woman aged 40 to 50 in good health and CMV-seropositive.

The genes are TRBV6-5 and TRBJ1-1; D is unclear. The CDR3 has 15 residues. The germline CDR1 and CDR2 sequences are MNHEY and SVGAGI. V was cut by 5 bases and J by 3 bases, with 16 bases left in between. The CDR3 bases are TGTGCCAGCAGTGGTGCAAGGGTCGGGGACACTGAAGCTTTCTTT. Amino acids: CASSGARVGDTEAFF.

The chain uses TRBV28 and TRBJ1-4, with D maybe TRBD1 (6 bases). The CDR3 is 15 amino acids. Germline V gene lookup returns CDR1 MDHEN and CDR2 SYDVKM. V lost 4 bases and J lost 2, with 11 bases in between. Here the CDR3 reads CASSSQGGTNEKLFF. The CDR3 DNA reads as TGTGCCAGCAGTTCACAGGGTGGGACTAATGAAAAACTGTTTTTT.

This clone has just a few counts. The rearrangement links TRBV4-2 to TRBJ1-1; a possible D gene is TRBD1 (5 bases). Germline CDR1 LGHNA, CDR2 YNFKEQ. The CDR3 is 12 amino acids. The V gene lost 4 bases and the J gene lost 8 bases, with 11 bases spanning the gap. The DNA for the CDR3 is TGTGCCAGCAGCCTTTCCAGGGCAGAAGCTTTCTTT. This translates into CASSLSRAEAFF.

The rearrangement links TRBV29-1 to TRBJ2-5, with a possible D match to TRBD2 (5 bases). This CDR3 has 12 residues. Trimming cost V 2 bases and J 3 bases, with 7 bases left between them. Germline loops: CDR1 SQVTM, CDR2 ANQGSEA. The CDR3 DNA follows: TGCAGCGTTGAATCCGGGGAAGAGACCCAGTACTTC. Its translation: CSVESGEETQYF.

V and J are TRBV4-1 and TRBJ1-1, with D possibly TRBD1 on 5 matching bases. This CDR3 has 12 amino acids. V was trimmed by 8 bases and J by 1 base, leaving 8 bases between them. Germline CDR1 MGHRA, CDR2 YSYEKL. This chain's CDR3 is CASGRGNTEAFF. CDR3 sequence (DNA): TGCGCCAGCGGGAGGGGGAACACTGAAGCTTTCTTT.

The chain is built from TRBV7-3 and TRBJ2-7, with a possible D match to TRBD2 (5 bases). This CDR3 has 14 residues. Germline assignment: CDR1 SGHTA and CDR2 FQGTGA. V lost 2 bases to trimming and J lost 3 bases, with 11 bases between them. CDR3 DNA: TGTGCCAGCAGCTTAGGGCCTGCGGGCTACGAGCAGTACTTC. It translates to CASSLGPAGYEQYF.

The rearrangement joins TRBV7-8 to TRBJ2-7; D remains unclear. The germline CDR1 and CDR2 sequences are SGHVS and FQNEAQ. The CDR3 is 13 amino acids. Between the trimmed V and J ends, which lost 2 bases and 2 bases, there was a span of 7 bases. The CDR3 protein is CASSLSQTYEQYF. The CDR3 coding sequence is TGTGCCAGCAGCTTATCGCAGACCTACGAGCAGTACTTC.

The DNA of the CDR3 is TGTGCCAGCACGCCGCTAAACTATGGCTACACCTTC. Residues: CASTPLNYGYTF. The chain joins TRBV4-2 to TRBJ1-2, with D hard to call. Germline CDR1 LGHNA, CDR2 YNFKEQ. The V end was cut by 7 bases, the J end by 2 bases, with 8 bases between. CDR3 length: 12 amino acids.

The chain uses TRBV11-3 and TRBJ1-3, with TRBD1 as a possible D gene (6 bases). This CDR3 is built from 15 residues. V gave up 6 bases and J gave up 0 bases, with 12 bases separating them. The germline V gene has CDR1 SGHNT and CDR2 YENEEA. The CDR3 DNA reads as TGTGCCAGCAGTCTAGGGGGAGCCTCTGGAAACACCATATATTTT. As protein: CASSLGGASGNTIYF. The entire variable domain, with the rest obtained from reference TRBV11-3 and TRBJ1-3, is as follows: EAGVVQSPRYKIIEKKQPVAFWCNPISGHNTLYWYLQNLGQGPELLIRYENEEAVDDSQLPKDRFSAERLKGVDSTLKIQPAELGDSAVYLCASSLGGASGNTIYFGEGSWLTVV.

This chain uses TRBV7-9 with TRBJ2-5, with TRBD1 as a possible D gene (5 bases). Germline V gene lookup returns CDR1 SEHNR and CDR2 FQNEAQ (reference sequence). Trimming shortened V by 8 bases and J by 5 bases, and 15 bases separated the two germline ends. The CDR3 contains 13 residues. The CDR3 region is CASHWAGQETQYF. DNA of the CDR3: TGTGCCAGCCATTGGGCAGGGCAGGAGACCCAGTACTTC.

The chain is built from TRBV5-1 and TRBJ1-5, with a tentative D call TRBD1 (6 bases). Trimming removed 0 bases from V and 2 bases from J, with 12 bases in between. This CDR3 region has 16 residues. Germline CDR1 and CDR2: SGHRS and YFSETQ. The CDR3 loop is CASSLGGGPGNQPQHF. The CDR3 DNA is TGCGCCAGCAGCTTGGGCGGGGGGCCTGGCAATCAGCCCCAGCATTTT.

The chain combines TRBV6-5 with TRBJ2-1; 7 nucleotides match TRBD1. CDR1 and CDR2 (germline): MNHEY, SVGAGI. The CDR3 runs to 15 residues. The trim removed 5 bases at V and 4 bases at J, leaving 8 bases unmatched. CDR3 DNA: TGTGCCAGCAGTGTCCGTCCGGGACAGTACAATGAGCAGTTCTTC. Protein product: CASSVRPGQYNEQFF.

The chain carries TRBV9 and TRBJ1-4, with 9 bases identical to TRBD1. The CDR3 totals 19 residues. V lost 4 bases and J lost 0; bases outside the gene matches: 13. The germline V gene encodes CDR1 SGDLS and CDR2 YYNGEE. CDR3 nucleotides: TGTGCCAGCAGCCCCCTGGAGGACAGGGGCCCTGCAACTAATGAAAAACTGTTTTTT. As protein: CASSPLEDRGPATNEKLFF.

This clone appeared a single time. The chain recombines TRBV27 with TRBJ2-5; 8 bases align to TRBD1. The J call may be wrong; the DNA end is better matched by TRBJ2-7. Per the germline V gene, CDR1 is MNHEY and CDR2 is SMNVEV (reference sequence). This CDR3 spans 15 amino acids. CDR3 amino acids: CASSFGWTGYYEQYF. CDR3 coding DNA: TGTGCCAGCAGTTTTGGTTGGACAGGGTACTACGAGCAGTACTTC.

This chain joins TRBV19 and TRBJ1-1, with D hard to call. CDR1 is LNHDA and CDR2 is SQIVND in the germline V gene (reference sequence). The CDR3 consists of 16 residues. V was cut by 0 bases and J by 0 bases, with 11 bases left in between. CDR3 amino acids: CASSIDHGTVNTEAFF. CDR3 sequence (DNA): TGTGCCAGTAGTATAGATCACGGAACAGTGAACACTGAAGCTTTCTTT.

The chain employs TRBV6-1 and TRBJ1-2; D is unresolved. The CDR3 totals 14 residues. From germline, CDR1 is MNHNS and CDR2 SASEGT. V was cut by 4 bases and J by 4 bases, with 13 bases left in between. The CDR3 protein is CASSVERGGYGYTF. DNA of the CDR3: TGTGCCAGCAGTGTGGAACGGGGAGGCTATGGCTACACCTTC.

The chain has TRBV18 and TRBJ2-5; no definite D call. The CDR3 spans 15 residues. Germline lookup yields CDR1 KGHSH and CDR2 LQKENI. V shed 0 bases and J shed 0 bases, with 8 bases lying between them. In DNA form, the CDR3 reads TGTGCCAGCTCACCACCTTCCCTGTACCAAGAGACCCAGTACTTC. Protein product: CASSPPSLYQETQYF.

The chain uses TRBV19 and TRBJ2-7; 12 bases fit TRBD2. CDR1 is LNHDA and CDR2 is SQIVND in the germline V gene (reference sequence). The CDR3 spans 14 residues. The V segment lost 5 bases and the J segment 6 bases; nucleotides outside the gene matches: 5. The CDR3 bases are TGTGCCAGTAGTTCTAGCGGGAGGGCCCGCGAGCAGTACTTC. It is translated as CASSSSGRAREQYF. Full variable domain (missing parts from reference TRBV19 and TRBJ2-7): DGGITQSPKYLFRKEGQNVTLSCEQNLNHDAMYWYRQDPGQGLRLIYYSQIVNDFQKGDIAEGYSVSREKKESFPLTVTSAQKNPTAFYLCASSSSGRAREQYFGPGTRLTVT.

The chain recombines TRBV7-2 with TRBJ2-7, with 13 bases identical to TRBD2. This CDR3 spans 15 amino acids. V was clipped by 2 bases and J by 6 bases; unmatched bases: 4. Germline loops: CDR1 SGHTA, CDR2 FQGNSA. The CDR3 reads CASSLSLAGGREQYF. In nucleotides, the CDR3 is TGTGCCAGCAGCTTATCACTAGCGGGGGGGCGCGAGCAGTACTTC.

The genes are TRBV5-1 and TRBJ2-1; 8 bases map to TRBD2. Germline-derived CDR1 and CDR2 are SGHRS and YFSETQ. The trim removed 8 bases at V and 4 bases at J, leaving 11 bases unmatched. The CDR3 extends over 15 amino acids. The CDR3, as DNA: TGCGCCAGTTTCGGGGGGGCGGAGGGATACAATGAGCAGTTCTTC. This encodes CASFGGAEGYNEQFF.

This sequence joins TRBV6-6 and TRBJ1-2; D gene uncertain. The CDR3 is 13 amino acids. Germline V CDR1 and CDR2: MNHNY, SVGAGI (reference sequence). The V end was cut by 6 bases, the J end by 4 bases, with 12 bases between. CDR3 region: CASSLSQLYGYTF. The CDR3 nucleotides read TGTGCCAGCAGCCTTAGTCAACTCTATGGCTACACCTTC.

The chain recombines TRBV6-5 with TRBJ2-7, with a tentative D call TRBD1 (6 bases). Trimming took 0 bases from V and 5 from J, leaving 14 bases between them. The CDR3 extends over 15 amino acids. CDR1 and CDR2 (germline): MNHEY, SVGAGI. The CDR3 spells CASSYSGGQGNEQYF. CDR3 sequence (DNA): TGTGCCAGCAGTTACTCCGGCGGGCAGGGGAACGAGCAGTACTTC.

This rearrangement joins TRBV9 to TRBJ2-3; 12 bases fit TRBD2. This CDR3 is 17 amino acids long. The V gene end was trimmed by 3 bases and the J gene end by 3 bases; junction bases not matched to a gene: 8. Per germline, CDR1 SGDLS and CDR2 YYNGEE. The CDR3 bases are TGTGCCAGCAGCGGCCGACTAGCGGGAGTTTCGACAGATACGCAGTATTTT. Amino acid sequence: CASSGRLAGVSTDTQYF.

This clone has a handful of counts. The chain employs TRBV4-1 and TRBJ1-1, with 10 bases that match TRBD1. CDR3 length: 14 amino acids. Per the germline V gene, CDR1 is MGHRA and CDR2 is YSYEKL. J was trimmed by 5 bases and V by 4 bases; bases with no gene match: 4. Here the CDR3 reads CASSRGQGWTEAFF. The CDR3, as DNA: TGCGCCAGCAGCCGGGGACAGGGGTGGACTGAAGCTTTCTTT.

In DNA form, the CDR3 reads TGCAGCGATGGGGGACGACAGGGGGAGAACACTGAAGCTTTCTTT. Translating it yields CSDGGRQGENTEAFF. This chain links TRBV29-1 with TRBJ1-1; 9 bases agree with TRBD1. The CDR3 is 15 amino acids. The V and J ends lost 7 bases and 1 base, in that order; junction bases with no gene match: 10. Germline V gene lookup returns CDR1 SQVTM and CDR2 ANQGSEA.

Notes on this clone: The junction shows a germline mismatch at one end, possibly a read error. The chain links TRBV7-9 to TRBJ1-2; 7 bases line up with TRBD1. Looked up from germline, CDR1 is SEHNR and CDR2 is FQNEAQ (reference sequence). The CDR3 has 14 residues. In nucleotides, the CDR3 is TGTTCCAGCAGCCGCTCCGGGACAGATTCTGGCTACACCTTC. Translating gives CSSSRSGTDSGYTF.

The chain couples TRBV4-1 to TRBJ1-4; 8 nucleotides match TRBD1. This CDR3 has 15 residues. CDR1 is MGHRA, CDR2 YSYEKL, per germline. The ends lost 3 bases at V and 8 bases at J; junction bases unmatched: 8. CDR3 nucleotides: TGCGCCAGCAGCCACTTGGGGACAGGAGACGAAAAACTGTTTTTT. The encoded protein is CASSHLGTGDEKLFF.